A single sample gave rise to the 14 T cell receptor beta chains below, sequenced in a study of blood T cells in healthy people across ages. Primers used in a second PCR of roughly 7 to 11 cycles were a sample-barcoded 5' primer and a J-beta primer mix. TCRdb itself ran the 5' RACE reads through MiXCR, one entry per CDR3 protein. The table includes 850,000 to 1,000,000 distinct CDR3 sequences, roughly half detected once. Sequencing was done on a sample of blood. Every receptor here comes from a woman aged 55-70 years in good health.

The chain combines TRBV9 with TRBJ2-7, with D possibly matching TRBD2 (7 bases). Looked up from germline, CDR1 is SGDLS and CDR2 is YYNGEE. Trimming removed 2 bases from V and 2 bases from J, with 11 bases in between. This CDR3 is built from 14 residues. CDR3 amino acids: CASSVGGLTYEQYF. For the CDR3, the DNA is TGTGCCAGCAGCGTCGGGGGGCTAACCTACGAGCAGTACTTC. The whole variable domain, filled in from reference TRBV9 and TRBJ2-7, reads DSGVTQTPKHLITATGQRVTLRCSPRSGDLSVYWYQQSLDQGLQFLIQYYNGEERAKGNILERFSAQQFPDLHSELNLSSLELGDSALYFCASSVGGLTYEQYFGPGTRLTVT.

Turning to this clonotype: An end of the junction differs from the germline gene, which may be a read error. The chain uses TRBV7-3 and TRBJ2-7, with D uncertain. Germline V gene sequence: CDR1 SGHTA, CDR2 FQGTGA. The CDR3 is made up of 14 amino acids. The CDR3 sequence: CTSSARLGPYEQYF. The CDR3 DNA reads TGTACCAGCAGCGCCCGTCTGGGCCCCTACGAGCAGTACTTC.

This clonotype was picked up a small number of times. The V gene is TRBV7-9, the J gene TRBJ2-5, with D tentatively TRBD2 (6 bases). Germline CDR1 SEHNR, CDR2 FQNEAQ (reference sequence). The CDR3 contains 14 residues. V lost 0 bases, J lost 4 bases, and 9 bases lay in between. CDR3 protein: CASSLALGGETQYF. Written as DNA, the CDR3 is TGTGCCAGCAGCTTAGCGTTGGGAGGAGAGACCCAGTACTTC. Full variable domain (remainder filled in from reference TRBV7-9 and TRBJ2-5): DTGVSQNPRHKITKRGQNVTFRCDPISEHNRLYWYRQTLGQGPEFLTYFQNEAQLEKSRLLSDRFSAERPKGSFSTLEIQRTEQGDSAMYLCASSLALGGETQYFGPGTRLLVL.

The chain recombines TRBV15 with TRBJ2-2; perhaps TRBD2 as D (5 bases). V dropped 1 base and J dropped 2 bases, with 14 bases sitting between them. Germline V gives CDR1 LNHNV, CDR2 YYDKDF (reference sequence). This CDR3 is built from 17 residues. CDR3 in amino acids: CATSRGARDHNTGELFF. As DNA, the CDR3 is TGTGCCACCAGCAGAGGTGCACGGGATCATAACACCGGGGAGCTGTTTTTT.

This clonotype was detected once. The chain is built from TRBV12-3 or TRBV12-4 and TRBJ2-7; D unresolved. The CDR3 is 12 amino acids. Trimming pared 11 bases from V and 0 bases from J, leaving 11 bases between. DNA for the CDR3: TGTGCCGTTAAATCCGACTCCTACGAGCAGTACTTC. This encodes CAVKSDSYEQYF.

The chain carries TRBV12-3 or TRBV12-4 and TRBJ2-7, with a tentative D call TRBD2 (6 bases). The germline V and J ends were trimmed by 1 base and 4 bases, with 14 bases remaining between them. The CDR3 totals 15 residues. Here the CDR3 reads CASSLGGPGGYEQYF. CDR3 coding DNA: TGTGCCAGCAGTTTAGGAGGGCCTGGAGGGTACGAGCAGTACTTC.

The chain recombines TRBV29-1 with TRBJ1-1, with TRBD1 identical over 7 bases. V lost 3 bases and J lost 7; bases outside the gene matches: 5. The CDR3 totals 12 residues. Germline CDR1 is SQVTM and CDR2 is ANQGSEA. The CDR3 region has the DNA TGCAGCGTTGATAACAGGGGTGATGAAGCTTTCTTT. It yields the protein CSVDNRGDEAFF. Full variable domain (remainder filled in from reference TRBV29-1 and TRBJ1-1): SAVISQKPSRDICQRGTSLTIQCQVDSQVTMMFWYRQQPGQSLTLIATANQGSEATYESGFVIDKFPISRPNLTFSTLTVSNMSPEDSSIYLCSVDNRGDEAFFGQGTRLTVV.

The chain joins TRBV29-1 to TRBJ2-5, with a weak D call TRBD2 (6 bases). CDR3 length equals 14 residues. CDR1 is SQVTM, CDR2 ANQGSEA, per germline. Trimming stripped 7 bases from V and 4 bases from J, with 19 bases between. The DNA of the CDR3 is TGCAGCGCGACCGGGTGGCTAGCGTTAGAGACCCAGTACTTC. This translates into CSATGWLALETQYF.

V gene TRBV9 combines with J gene TRBJ2-7; 8 nucleotides line up with TRBD2. The CDR3 extends over 15 amino acids. Trimming cost V 2 bases and J 0 bases; bases outside gene matches: 4. The V gene's germline CDR1 is SGDLS and CDR2 YYNGEE. CDR3 sequence: CASSVRSGSSYEQYF. The DNA of the CDR3 is TGTGCCAGCAGCGTGAGAAGCGGGAGCTCCTACGAGCAGTACTTC. Full variable domain (remainder filled in from reference TRBV9 and TRBJ2-7): DSGVTQTPKHLITATGQRVTLRCSPRSGDLSVYWYQQSLDQGLQFLIQYYNGEERAKGNILERFSAQQFPDLHSELNLSSLELGDSALYFCASSVRSGSSYEQYFGPGTRLTVT.

The CDR3 region is CASSLVTSGRATETQYF. Here the CDR3 DNA reads TGTGCCAGCAGTCTTGTCACTAGCGGGAGGGCCACTGAGACCCAGTACTTC. This chain connects TRBV12-3 or TRBV12-4 to TRBJ2-5; 13 bases fit TRBD2. This CDR3 comprises 17 residues. V shed 5 bases, J shed 5 bases, and the junction held 11 bases outside the gene matches.

This sequence joins TRBV7-2 and TRBJ1-5; 7 nucleotides agree with TRBD1. Per germline, CDR1 SGHTA and CDR2 FQGNSA. The V segment lost 5 bases and the J segment 12 bases; nucleotides outside the gene matches: 10. The CDR3 has 13 amino acids. In DNA, the CDR3 is TGTGCCAGCAGCACGTACCGGGACAGAGGCCAGCATTTT. As protein: CASSTYRDRGQHF.

The rearrangement links TRBV20-1 to TRBJ2-4; possible D gene TRBD1, 5 bases. Trimming cost V 6 bases and J 0 bases, with 12 bases left between them. Germline CDR1 DFQATT, CDR2 SNEGSKA (reference sequence). The CDR3 consists of 14 residues. The CDR3 nucleotides are TGCAGTGCCCGCAGGGAAATAGCCAAAAACATTCAGTACTTC. Protein sequence: CSARREIAKNIQYF.

This clonotype was found a few times. The chain is built from TRBV4-1 and TRBJ2-5; unclear D gene. V lost 4 bases and J 2 bases, leaving 14 bases between the germline ends. Germline loops: CDR1 MGHRA, CDR2 YSYEKL. The length of the CDR3 is 15 residues. The CDR3 sequence: CASSPVGTGQETQYF. The CDR3 region has the DNA TGCGCCAGCAGCCCCGTGGGCACCGGACAAGAGACCCAGTACTTC.

The chain uses TRBV5-1 and TRBJ2-3; TRBD2 matches at 10 bases. CDR3 length: 15 residues. Germline lookup yields CDR1 SGHRS and CDR2 YFSETQ. V lost 4 bases, J lost 5 bases, and 7 bases stayed unmatched. The CDR3 nucleotides read TGCGCCAGCAGCCGAGCGGGAGGGTCGGGAGATACGCAGTATTTT. Its protein product is CASSRAGGSGDTQYF.